This TCR beta chain was documented in a study of identical twins. Trimming removed 7 bases from V and 6 bases from J; junction bases left unmatched: 4. CDR3 size: 12 residues. Germline CDR1 DFQATT, CDR2 SNEGSKA (reference sequence). TCRdb passed the 5' RACE reads through MiXCR, listing each CDR3 protein once. The sample has about 530,000 distinct CDR3 sequences, 20% to 25% seen once. These sequences were also reported in another study, on yellow fever vaccine responses in identical twins.

The TCR comes from a woman aged 18-30 years in good health. The rearrangement links TRBV20-1 to TRBJ2-1; TRBD2 aligns across 9 bases. Sequenced input: CD4+ T cells sorted from blood. The CDR3 nucleotides read TGCAGTGTTGGCGGGGGGGTCAATGAGCAGTTCTTC. Its translation is CSVGGGVNEQFF.